The present T cell receptor (beta chain) was sequenced within a study of T cells in Graves' hyperthyroidism and ophthalmopathy. Background on the study: At initial diagnosis, before any treatment had begun, peripheral blood was obtained.

This clonotype was detected only a few times. The antigen remains unidentified. The CDR3 regions of TCR beta were amplified from RNA transcripts. Initially, a first-round RT-PCR of the TCR CDR3 employed the HTBI primer set. Each CDR3 protein is one row after TCRdb ran MiXCR on the multiplex PCR reads. The table lists roughly 360,000 distinct CDR3 sequences, approximately 13% of them singletons. Patients were excluded because of uncontrolled infection, other autoimmune disease, pregnancy or lactation. Overall study findings and caveats: Most thyroid clonotypes that were expanded above 0.001 also turned up in blood.

V was clipped by 1 base and J by 4 bases; unmatched bases: 2. CDR1 MNHEY and CDR2 SMNVEV come from the germline V gene (reference sequence). The CDR3 runs to 14 residues. The chain links TRBV27 to TRBJ2-5; TRBD2 matches 8 bases. Sequences were obtained from blood. This TCR was sampled from a man aged 30-40 years with Graves' hyperthyroidism that later progressed to Graves' ophthalmopathy. The CDR3 loop is CASSLFREGETQYF. Written as DNA, the CDR3 is TGTGCCAGCAGTTTATTTCGGGAGGGAGAGACCCAGTACTTC.